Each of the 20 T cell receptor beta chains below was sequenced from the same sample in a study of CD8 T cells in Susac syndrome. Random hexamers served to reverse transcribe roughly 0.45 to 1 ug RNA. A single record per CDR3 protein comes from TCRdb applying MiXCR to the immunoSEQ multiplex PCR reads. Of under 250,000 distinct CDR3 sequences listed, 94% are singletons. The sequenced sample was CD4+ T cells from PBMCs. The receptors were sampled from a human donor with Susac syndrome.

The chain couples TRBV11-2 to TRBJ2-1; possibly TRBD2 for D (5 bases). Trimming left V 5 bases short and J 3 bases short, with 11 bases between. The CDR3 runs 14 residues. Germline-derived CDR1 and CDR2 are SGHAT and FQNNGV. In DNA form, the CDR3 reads TGTGCCAGCAGCCTGGACTGGGACTACAATGAGCAGTTCTTC. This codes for CASSLDWDYNEQFF.

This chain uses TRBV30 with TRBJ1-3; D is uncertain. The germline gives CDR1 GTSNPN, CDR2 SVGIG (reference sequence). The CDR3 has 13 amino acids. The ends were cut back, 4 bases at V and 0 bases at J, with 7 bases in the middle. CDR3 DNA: TGTGCCTGGAATGGCAACTCTGGAAACACCATATATTTT. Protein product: CAWNGNSGNTIYF.

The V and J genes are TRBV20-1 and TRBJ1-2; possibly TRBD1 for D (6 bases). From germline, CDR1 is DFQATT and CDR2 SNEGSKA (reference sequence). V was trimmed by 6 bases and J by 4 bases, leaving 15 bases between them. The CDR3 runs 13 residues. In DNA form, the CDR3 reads TGCAGTGCAGCCAAGGGGGTGGGCTATGGCTACACCTTC. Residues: CSAAKGVGYGYTF.

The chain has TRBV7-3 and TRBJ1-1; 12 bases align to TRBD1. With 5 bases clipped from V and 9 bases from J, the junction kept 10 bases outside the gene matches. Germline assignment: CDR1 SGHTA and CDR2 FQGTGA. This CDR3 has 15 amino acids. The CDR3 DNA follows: TGTGCCAGCAGCCCAACCCCCGGGGACAGGGGGCAAGCTTTCTTT. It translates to CASSPTPGDRGQAFF.

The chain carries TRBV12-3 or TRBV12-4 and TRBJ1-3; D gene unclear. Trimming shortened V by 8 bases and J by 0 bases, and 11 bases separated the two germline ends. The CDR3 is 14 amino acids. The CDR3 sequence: CASAQFNSGNTIYF. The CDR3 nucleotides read TGTGCCAGCGCCCAGTTCAACTCTGGAAACACCATATATTTT.

CDR3 amino acids: CASSIEKVRGQPNEQFF. DNA of the CDR3: TGTGCCAGTAGTATAGAGAAGGTGAGGGGACAGCCTAATGAGCAGTTCTTC. The chain has TRBV19 and TRBJ2-1; 7 bases match TRBD1. The CDR3 contains 17 residues. V lost 0 bases, J lost 7 bases, and 12 bases stayed unmatched. Germline V gives CDR1 LNHDA, CDR2 SQIVND (reference sequence).

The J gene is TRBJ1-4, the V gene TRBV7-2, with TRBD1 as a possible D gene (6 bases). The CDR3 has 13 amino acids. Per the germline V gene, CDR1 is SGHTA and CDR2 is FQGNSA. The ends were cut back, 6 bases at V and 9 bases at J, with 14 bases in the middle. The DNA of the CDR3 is TGTGCCAGCAGGACAGGAGAAGGGAAAAAACTGTTTTTT. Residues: CASRTGEGKKLFF. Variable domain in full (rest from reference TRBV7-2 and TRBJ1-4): GAGVSQSPSNKVTEKGKDVELRCDPISGHTALYWYRQSLGQGLEFLIYFQGNSAPDKSGLPSDRFSAERTGGSVSTLTIQRTQQEDSAVYLCASRTGEGKKLFFGSGTQLSVL.

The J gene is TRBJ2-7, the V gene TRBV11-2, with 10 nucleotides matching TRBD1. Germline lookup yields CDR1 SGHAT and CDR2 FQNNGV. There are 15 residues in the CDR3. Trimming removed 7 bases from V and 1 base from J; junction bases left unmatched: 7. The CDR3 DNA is TGTGCCAGCACGAAGGACAGGGGGACGTCCTACGAGCAGTACTTC. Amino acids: CASTKDRGTSYEQYF. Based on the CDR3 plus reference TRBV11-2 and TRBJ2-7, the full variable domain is EAGVAQSPRYKIIEKRQSVAFWCNPISGHATLYWYQQILGQGPKLLIQFQNNGVVDDSQLPKDRFSAERLKGVDSTLKIQPAKLEDSAVYLCASTKDRGTSYEQYFGPGTRLTVT.

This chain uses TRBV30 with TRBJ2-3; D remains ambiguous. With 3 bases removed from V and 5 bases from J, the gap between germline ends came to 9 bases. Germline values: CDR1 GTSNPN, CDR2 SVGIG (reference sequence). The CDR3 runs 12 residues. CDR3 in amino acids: CAWRPIKDTQYF. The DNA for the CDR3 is TGTGCCTGGAGACCAATCAAAGATACGCAGTATTTT. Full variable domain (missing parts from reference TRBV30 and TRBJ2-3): SQTIHQWPATLVQPVGSPLSLECTVEGTSNPNLYWYRQAAGRGLQLLFYSVGIGQISSEVPQNLSASRPQDRQFILSSKKLLLSDSGFYLCAWRPIKDTQYFGPGTRLTVL.

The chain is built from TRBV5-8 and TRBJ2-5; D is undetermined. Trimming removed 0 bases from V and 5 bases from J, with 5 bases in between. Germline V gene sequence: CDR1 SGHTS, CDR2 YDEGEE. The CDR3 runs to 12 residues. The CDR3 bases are TGTGCCAGCAGCTTGGCCCGGGAGACCCAGTACTTC. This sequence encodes CASSLARETQYF.

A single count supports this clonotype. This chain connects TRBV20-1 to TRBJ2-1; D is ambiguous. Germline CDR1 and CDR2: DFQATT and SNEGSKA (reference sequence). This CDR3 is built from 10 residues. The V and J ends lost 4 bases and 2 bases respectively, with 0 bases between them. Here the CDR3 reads CSATYNEQFF. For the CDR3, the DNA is TGCAGTGCTACCTACAATGAGCAGTTCTTC.

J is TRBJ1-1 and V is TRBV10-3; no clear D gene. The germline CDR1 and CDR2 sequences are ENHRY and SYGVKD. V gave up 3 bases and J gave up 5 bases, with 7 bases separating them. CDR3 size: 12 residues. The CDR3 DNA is TGTGCCATCAGTGAAGAGGTTACTGAAGCTTTCTTT. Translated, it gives CAISEEVTEAFF.

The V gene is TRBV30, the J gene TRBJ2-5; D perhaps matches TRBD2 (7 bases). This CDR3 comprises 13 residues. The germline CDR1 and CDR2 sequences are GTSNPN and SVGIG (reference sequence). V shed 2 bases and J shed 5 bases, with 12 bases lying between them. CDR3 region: CAWSLWGGETQYF. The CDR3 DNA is TGTGCCTGGAGTTTGTGGGGGGGCGAGACCCAGTACTTC.

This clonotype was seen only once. The DNA of the CDR3 is TGCAGTGCTAGAGGGGGGGAGGGGGCCAATCAGCCCCAGCATTTT. This sequence encodes CSARGGEGANQPQHF. The chain uses TRBV20-1 and TRBJ1-5, with TRBD1 matching 7 bases. With V trimmed by 1 base and J by 3 bases, 6 bases remained unmatched. Germline loops: CDR1 DFQATT, CDR2 SNEGSKA (reference sequence). This CDR3 has 15 amino acids.

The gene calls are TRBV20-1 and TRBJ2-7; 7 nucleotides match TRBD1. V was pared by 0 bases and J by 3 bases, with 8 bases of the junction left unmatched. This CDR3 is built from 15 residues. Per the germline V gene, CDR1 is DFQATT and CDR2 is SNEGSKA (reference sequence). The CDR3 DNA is TGCAGTGCTAGAGATCAGGGGACAGCACTCTACGAGCAGTACTTC. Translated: CSARDQGTALYEQYF.

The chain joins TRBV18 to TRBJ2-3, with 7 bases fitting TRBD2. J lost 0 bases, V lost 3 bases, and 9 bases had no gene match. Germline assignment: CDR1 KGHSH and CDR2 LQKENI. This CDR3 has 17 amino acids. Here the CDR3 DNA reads TGTGCCAGCTCACCCCTACTAGCGAGCTCTAGCACAGATACGCAGTATTTT. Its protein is CASSPLLASSSTDTQYF. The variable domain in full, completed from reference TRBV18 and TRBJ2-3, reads NAGVMQNPRHLVRRRGQEARLRCSPMKGHSHVYWYRQLPEEGLKFMVYLQKENIIDESGMPKERFSAEFPKEGPSILRIQQVVRGDSAAYFCASSPLLASSSTDTQYFGPGTRLTVL.

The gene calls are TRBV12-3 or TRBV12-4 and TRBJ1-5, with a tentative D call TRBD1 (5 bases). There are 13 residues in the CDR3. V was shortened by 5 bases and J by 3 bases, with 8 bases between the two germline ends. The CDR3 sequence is CASSRQYNQPQHF. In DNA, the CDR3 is TGTGCCAGCAGTCGACAGTACAATCAGCCCCAGCATTTT.

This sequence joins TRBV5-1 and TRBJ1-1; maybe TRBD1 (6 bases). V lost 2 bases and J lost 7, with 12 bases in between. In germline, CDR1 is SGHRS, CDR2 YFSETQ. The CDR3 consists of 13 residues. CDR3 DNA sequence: TGCGCCAGCAGCTTAGGTTCAGGGGTTGAAGCTTTCTTT. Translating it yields CASSLGSGVEAFF.

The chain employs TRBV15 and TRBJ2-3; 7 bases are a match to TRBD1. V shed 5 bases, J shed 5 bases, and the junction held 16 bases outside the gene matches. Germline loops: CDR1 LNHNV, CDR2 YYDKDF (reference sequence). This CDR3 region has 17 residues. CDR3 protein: CATSRRLLAQGEDTQYF. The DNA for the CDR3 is TGTGCCACCAGCCGCCGTCTGCTAGCCCAGGGGGAAGATACGCAGTATTTT.

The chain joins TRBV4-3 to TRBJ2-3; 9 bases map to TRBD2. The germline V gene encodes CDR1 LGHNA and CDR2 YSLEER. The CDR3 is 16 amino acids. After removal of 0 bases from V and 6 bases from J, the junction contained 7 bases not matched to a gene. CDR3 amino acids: CASSQDWELAGDTQYF. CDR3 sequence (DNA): TGCGCCAGCAGCCAAGATTGGGAGCTAGCGGGGGATACGCAGTATTTT.